This section outlines one TCR beta chain sequence together with its context. CDR1 is SGHTA and CDR2 is FQGTGA in the germline V gene. This CDR3 comprises 15 residues. V lost 5 bases and J lost 6; bases outside the gene matches: 8. The table came from immunoSEQ multiplex PCR; TCRdb's copy has only in-frame clones and leaves some out. The table records roughly 120,000 clones, about 79% of them present only once. This specimen belongs to a study of blood T cell repertoires in COVID-19. The sequenced sample consisted of peripheral blood. The chain joins TRBV7-3 to TRBJ2-1; 9 nucleotides match TRBD2. The clonotype was recovered from a woman aged 80 or over with active or convalescent COVID-19. The CDR3 reads CASSAVAGAVNEQFF. CDR3 nucleotides: TGTGCCAGCAGCGCCGTAGCGGGAGCGGTCAATGAGCAGTTCTTC.